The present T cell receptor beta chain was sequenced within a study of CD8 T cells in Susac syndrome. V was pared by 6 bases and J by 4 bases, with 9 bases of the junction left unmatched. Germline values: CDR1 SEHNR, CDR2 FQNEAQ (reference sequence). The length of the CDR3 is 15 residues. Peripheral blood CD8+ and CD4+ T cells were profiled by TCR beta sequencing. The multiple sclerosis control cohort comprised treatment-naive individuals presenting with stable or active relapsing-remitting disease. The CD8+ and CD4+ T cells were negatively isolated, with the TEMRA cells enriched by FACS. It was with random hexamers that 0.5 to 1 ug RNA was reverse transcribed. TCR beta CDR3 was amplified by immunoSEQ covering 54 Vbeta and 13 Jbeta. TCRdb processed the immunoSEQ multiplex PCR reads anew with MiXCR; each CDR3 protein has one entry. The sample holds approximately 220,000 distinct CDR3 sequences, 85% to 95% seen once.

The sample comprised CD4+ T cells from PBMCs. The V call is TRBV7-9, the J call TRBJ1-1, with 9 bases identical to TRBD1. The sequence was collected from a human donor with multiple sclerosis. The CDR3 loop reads CASRESTGGGTEAFF. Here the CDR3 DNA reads TGTGCCAGCAGAGAATCGACAGGGGGAGGCACTGAAGCTTTCTTT.